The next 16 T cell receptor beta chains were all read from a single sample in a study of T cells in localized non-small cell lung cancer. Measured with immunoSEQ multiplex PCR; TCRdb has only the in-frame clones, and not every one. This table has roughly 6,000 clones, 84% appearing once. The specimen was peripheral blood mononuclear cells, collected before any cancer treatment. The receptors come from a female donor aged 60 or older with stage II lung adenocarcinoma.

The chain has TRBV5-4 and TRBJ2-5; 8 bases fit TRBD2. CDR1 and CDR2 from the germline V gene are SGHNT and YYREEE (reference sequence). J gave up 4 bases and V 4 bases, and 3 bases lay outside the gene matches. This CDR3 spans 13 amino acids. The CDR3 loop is CASSERERETQYF. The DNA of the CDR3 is TGTGCCAGCAGCGAGCGGGAGAGAGAGACCCAGTACTTC. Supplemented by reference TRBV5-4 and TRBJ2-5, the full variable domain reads ETGVTQSPTHLIKTRGQQVTLRCSSQSGHNTVSWYQQALGQGPQFIFQYYREEENGRGNFPPRFSGLQFPNYSSELNVNALELDDSALYLCASSERERETQYFGPGTRLLVL.

The CDR3 protein is CASSLAGRGSGTEAFF. In DNA form, the CDR3 reads TGTGCCAGCAGCTTAGCGGGGAGGGGAAGCGGCACTGAAGCTTTCTTT. The chain couples TRBV7-9 to TRBJ1-1, with a tentative D call TRBD1 (5 bases). Trimming stripped 0 bases from V and 4 bases from J, with 15 bases between. CDR1 SEHNR and CDR2 FQNEAQ come from the germline V gene (reference sequence). CDR3 length: 16 residues.

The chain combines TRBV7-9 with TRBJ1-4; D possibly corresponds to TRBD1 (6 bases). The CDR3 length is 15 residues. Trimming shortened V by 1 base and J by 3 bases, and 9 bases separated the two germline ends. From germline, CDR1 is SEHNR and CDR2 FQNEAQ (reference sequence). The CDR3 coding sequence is TGTGCCAGCAGCTTAGGGGAGGGGGCTAATGAAAAACTGTTTTTT. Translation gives CASSLGEGANEKLFF.

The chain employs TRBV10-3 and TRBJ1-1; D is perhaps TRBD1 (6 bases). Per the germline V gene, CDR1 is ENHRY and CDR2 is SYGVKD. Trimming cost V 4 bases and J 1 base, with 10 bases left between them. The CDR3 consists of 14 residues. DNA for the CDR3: TGTGCCATCAGTGTACAGGGACAGAACACTGAAGCTTTCTTT. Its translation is CAISVQGQNTEAFF.

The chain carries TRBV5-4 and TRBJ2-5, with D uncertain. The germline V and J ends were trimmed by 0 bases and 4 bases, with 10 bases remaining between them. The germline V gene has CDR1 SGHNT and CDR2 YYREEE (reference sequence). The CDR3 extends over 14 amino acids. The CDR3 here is CASSLDPAGETQYF. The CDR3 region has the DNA TGTGCCAGCAGCTTGGACCCAGCAGGAGAGACCCAGTACTTC.

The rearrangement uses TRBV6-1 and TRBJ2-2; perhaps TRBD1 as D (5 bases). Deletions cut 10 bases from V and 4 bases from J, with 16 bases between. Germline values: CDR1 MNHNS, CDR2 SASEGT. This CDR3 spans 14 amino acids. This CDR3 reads CATYDSRLTGELFF. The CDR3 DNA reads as TGTGCCACCTACGACAGTCGGCTCACCGGGGAGCTGTTTTTT.

CDR3: CASALSGEQFF. The CDR3 DNA reads as TGTGCTAGTGCCCTTAGCGGTGAGCAGTTCTTC. The gene calls are TRBV12-5 and TRBJ2-1; perhaps TRBD2 as D (6 bases). The CDR3 sequence is 11 residues long. Germline V lookup: CDR1 LGHNT, CDR2 FRNRAP. The V and J ends lost 7 bases and 9 bases respectively, with 10 bases between them.

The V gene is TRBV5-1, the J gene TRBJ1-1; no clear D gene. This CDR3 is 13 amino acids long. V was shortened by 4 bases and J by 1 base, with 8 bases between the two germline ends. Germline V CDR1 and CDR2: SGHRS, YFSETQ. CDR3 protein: CASSPQTNTEAFF. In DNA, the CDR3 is TGCGCCAGCAGCCCACAGACGAACACTGAAGCTTTCTTT. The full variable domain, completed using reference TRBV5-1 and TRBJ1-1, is KAGVTQTPRYLIKTRGQQVTLSCSPISGHRSVSWYQQTPGQGLQFLFEYFSETQRNKGNFPGRFSGRQFSNSRSEMNVSTLELGDSALYLCASSPQTNTEAFFGQGTRLTVV.

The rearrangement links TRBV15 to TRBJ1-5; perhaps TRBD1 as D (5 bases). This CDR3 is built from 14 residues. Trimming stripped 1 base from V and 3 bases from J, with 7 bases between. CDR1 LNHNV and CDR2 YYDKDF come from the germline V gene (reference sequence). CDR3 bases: TGTGCCACCAGCAGAGGAGGGGTCAATCAGCCCCAGCATTTT. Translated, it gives CATSRGGVNQPQHF.

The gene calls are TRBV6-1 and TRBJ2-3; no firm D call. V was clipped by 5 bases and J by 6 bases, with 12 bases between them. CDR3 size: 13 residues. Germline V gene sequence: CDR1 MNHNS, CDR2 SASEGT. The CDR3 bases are TGTGCCAGCAGTAACAGAGAGATGGATACGCAGTATTTT. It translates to CASSNREMDTQYF.

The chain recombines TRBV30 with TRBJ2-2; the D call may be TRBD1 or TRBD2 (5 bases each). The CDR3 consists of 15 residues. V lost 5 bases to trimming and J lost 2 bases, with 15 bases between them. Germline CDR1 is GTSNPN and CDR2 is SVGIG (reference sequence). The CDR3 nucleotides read TGTGCCTGGGCACCATTGGGGGATAACACCGGGGAGCTGTTTTTT. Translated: CAWAPLGDNTGELFF.

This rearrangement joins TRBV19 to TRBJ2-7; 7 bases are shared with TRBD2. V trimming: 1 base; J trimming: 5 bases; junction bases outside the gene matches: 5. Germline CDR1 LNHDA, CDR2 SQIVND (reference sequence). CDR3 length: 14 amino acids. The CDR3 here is CASSIGGGQDEQYF. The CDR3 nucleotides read TGTGCCAGTAGTATAGGCGGGGGTCAAGACGAGCAGTACTTC.

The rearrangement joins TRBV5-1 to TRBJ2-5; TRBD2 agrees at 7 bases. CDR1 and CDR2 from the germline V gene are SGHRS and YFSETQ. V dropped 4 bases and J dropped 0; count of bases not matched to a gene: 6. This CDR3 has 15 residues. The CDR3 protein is CASSRDYQYQETQYF. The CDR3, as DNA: TGCGCCAGCAGCCGGGACTACCAGTACCAAGAGACCCAGTACTTC. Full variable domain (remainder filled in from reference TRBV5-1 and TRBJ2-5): KAGVTQTPRYLIKTRGQQVTLSCSPISGHRSVSWYQQTPGQGLQFLFEYFSETQRNKGNFPGRFSGRQFSNSRSEMNVSTLELGDSALYLCASSRDYQYQETQYFGPGTRLLVL.

This chain's CDR3 is CASSAMGNKSPLHF. The CDR3 DNA sequence: TGTGCCAGCAGTGCTATGGGTAACAAGTCACCCCTCCACTTT. V is TRBV2 and J is TRBJ1-6; the D is unclear. V lost 4 bases and J 10 bases, leaving 14 bases between the germline ends. Germline CDR1 is SNHLY and CDR2 is FYNNEI. The CDR3 sequence is 14 residues long.

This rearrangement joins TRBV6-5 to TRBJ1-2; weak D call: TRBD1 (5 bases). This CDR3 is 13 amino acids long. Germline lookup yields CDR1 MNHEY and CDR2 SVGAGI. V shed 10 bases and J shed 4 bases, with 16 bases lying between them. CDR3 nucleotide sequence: TGTGCCACCTATGACAGCGCCTTCTATGGCTACACCTTC. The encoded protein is CATYDSAFYGYTF.

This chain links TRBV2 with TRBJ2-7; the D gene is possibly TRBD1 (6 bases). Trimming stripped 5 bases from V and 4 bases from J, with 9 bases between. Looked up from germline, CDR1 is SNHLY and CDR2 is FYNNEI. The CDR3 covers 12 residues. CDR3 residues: CASSRQVYEQYV. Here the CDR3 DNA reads TGTGCCAGCAGTCGACAGGTTTACGAGCAGTACGTC.